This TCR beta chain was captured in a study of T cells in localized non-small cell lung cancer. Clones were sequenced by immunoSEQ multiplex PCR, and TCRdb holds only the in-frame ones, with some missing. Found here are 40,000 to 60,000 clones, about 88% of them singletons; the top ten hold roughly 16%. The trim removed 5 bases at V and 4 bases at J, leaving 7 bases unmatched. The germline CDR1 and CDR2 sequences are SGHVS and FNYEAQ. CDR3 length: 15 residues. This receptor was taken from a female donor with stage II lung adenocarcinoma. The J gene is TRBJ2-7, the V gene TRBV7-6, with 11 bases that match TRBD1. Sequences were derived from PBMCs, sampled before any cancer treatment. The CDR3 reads CASSTRTGGGYEQYF. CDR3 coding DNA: TGTGCCAGCAGCACAAGGACAGGGGGCGGGTACGAGCAGTACTTC.